These 18 T cell receptor beta chains were all obtained from the same sample, sequenced in a study of response to subunit inactivated influenza vaccine. TCRdb recomputed calls from the RT-PCR reads with MiXCR, one row per CDR3 protein. The table records some 540,000 distinct CDR3 sequences, 20% to 25% of them present only once. In addition, the sample was reused for a study of T cells expressing NK-cell markers. That publication notes: TCR beta cDNA was made by 5'RACE template switching with UMIs.

The starting material was CD4+ T cells sorted from PBMCs, obtained 11 to 12 days after vaccination. The receptors here all came from a man in his fifties who received an inactivated influenza vaccine.

This clonotype showed up just a few times. The chain recombines TRBV24-1 with TRBJ2-7; 14 bases align to TRBD2. The V gene end was trimmed by 3 bases and the J gene end by 8 bases; junction bases not matched to a gene: 8. This CDR3 is 16 amino acids long. From germline, CDR1 is KGHDR and CDR2 SFDVKD. The CDR3 DNA follows: TGTGCCACCAGTGATACCGGGACTAGCGGGAGTGTAAAGCAGTACTTC. Translated, it gives CATSDTGTSGSVKQYF.

The chain joins TRBV7-3 to TRBJ2-7; D not certain. The CDR3 runs to 15 residues. V was shortened by 2 bases and J by 4 bases, with 15 bases between the two germline ends. The germline V gene has CDR1 SGHTA and CDR2 FQGTGA. The CDR3 region has the DNA TGTGCCAGCAGCTTAGGACCCTCCGCACAATACGAGCAGTACTTC. Translating it yields CASSLGPSAQYEQYF. Complete variable domain (other parts from reference TRBV7-3 and TRBJ2-7): GAGVSQTPSNKVTEKGKYVELRCDPISGHTALYWYRQSLGQGPEFLIYFQGTGAADDSGLPNDRFFAVRPEGSVSTLKIQRTERGDSAVYLCASSLGPSAQYEQYFGPGTRLTVT.

This chain joins TRBV5-1 and TRBJ2-3; 7 bases fit TRBD2. The length of the CDR3 is 16 residues. Germline CDR1 and CDR2: SGHRS and YFSETQ. V trimming: 1 base; J trimming: 5 bases; junction bases outside the gene matches: 10. As DNA, the CDR3 is TGCGCCAGCAGCTTGCTTCCGGGGGGTACGGGAGATACGCAGTATTTT. This gives the protein CASSLLPGGTGDTQYF. Drawing the rest from reference TRBV5-1 and TRBJ2-3, the complete variable domain is KAGVTQTPRYLIKTRGQQVTLSCSPISGHRSVSWYQQTPGQGLQFLFEYFSETQRNKGNFPGRFSGRQFSNSRSEMNVSTLELGDSALYLCASSLLPGGTGDTQYFGPGTRLTVL.

This clonotype was observed a few times. The chain joins TRBV12-3 or TRBV12-4 to TRBJ1-2, with 8 bases matching TRBD1. With 5 bases clipped from V and 8 bases from J, the junction kept 10 bases outside the gene matches. This CDR3 has 14 residues. CDR3 DNA sequence: TGTGCCAGCAGTGCCAAGCAGGGGGCGGGAGGCTACACCTTC. Protein: CASSAKQGAGGYTF.

This clonotype has only a few counts. The chain combines TRBV5-1 with TRBJ1-4; unclear D gene. V was cut by 0 bases and J by 11 bases, with 17 bases left in between. The CDR3 covers 15 residues. Germline lookup yields CDR1 SGHRS and CDR2 YFSETQ. The CDR3 coding sequence is TGCGCCAGCAGCTTGGTCGGTGGAAAGGGAGAGAAACTGTTTTTT. Amino acids: CASSLVGGKGEKLFF.

The gene calls are TRBV10-3 and TRBJ2-7, with TRBD2 matching over 9 bases. Trimming at V came to 2 bases and at J to 4 bases, leaving 6 bases not matched to a gene. Germline V gene data show CDR1 as ENHRY and CDR2 as SYGVKD. The CDR3 length is 15 residues. The DNA for the CDR3 is TGTGCCATCAGTGAGGGGATAGCGGGGGCATACGAGCAGTACTTC. This encodes CAISEGIAGAYEQYF.

There are a few counts of this clonotype. The chain recombines TRBV5-1 with TRBJ1-1; D remains ambiguous. CDR1 and CDR2 (germline): SGHRS, YFSETQ. V dropped 1 base and J dropped 5 bases, with 12 bases sitting between them. This CDR3 contains 14 residues. The CDR3 sequence: CASSLSGSGTEAFF. DNA for the CDR3: TGCGCCAGCAGCTTGTCGGGATCGGGAACTGAAGCTTTCTTT.

This clonotype was detected a few times. The V gene is TRBV20-1, the J gene TRBJ2-7; D possibly corresponds to TRBD1 (6 bases). Germline lookup yields CDR1 DFQATT and CDR2 SNEGSKA (reference sequence). The CDR3 sequence is 14 residues long. V dropped 5 bases and J dropped 0 bases, with 14 bases sitting between them. The CDR3 DNA follows: TGCAGTGCTTTACAGGGAAGGAGCTCCTACGAGCAGTACTTC. As protein: CSALQGRSSYEQYF.

The gene calls are TRBV6-1 and TRBJ2-7; the D is unclear. Trimming cost V 6 bases and J 1 base, with 16 bases left between them. Per germline, CDR1 MNHNS and CDR2 SASEGT. The CDR3 consists of 15 residues. The CDR3 nucleotides are TGTGCCAGCAGCCCTCCCGGCGGAGTTTCCTACGAGCAGTACTTC. This sequence encodes CASSPPGGVSYEQYF.

The sample holds a few counts of this clonotype. The V call is TRBV5-1, the J call TRBJ2-3, with D maybe TRBD2 (7 bases). V lost 0 bases to trimming and J lost 5 bases, with 19 bases between them. This CDR3 comprises 17 residues. Germline V CDR1 and CDR2: SGHRS, YFSETQ. The CDR3 region is CASSLAGGGSMIDTQYF. CDR3 nucleotides: TGCGCCAGCAGCTTGGCCGGCGGGGGCAGCATGATAGATACGCAGTATTTT.

The V call is TRBV20-1, the J call TRBJ1-1; unclear D gene. The CDR3 length is 14 residues. V was pared by 5 bases and J by 0 bases, with 13 bases between. Germline CDR1 DFQATT, CDR2 SNEGSKA (reference sequence). CDR3 sequence: CSASTLRMNTEAFF. The CDR3 bases are TGCAGTGCTTCGACGCTGAGAATGAACACTGAAGCTTTCTTT.

The chain joins TRBV28 to TRBJ2-7; D tentatively reads TRBD1 or TRBD2 (6 bases each). Germline lookup yields CDR1 MDHEN and CDR2 SYDVKM. V was clipped by 3 bases and J by 3 bases, with 12 bases between them. This CDR3 is built from 14 residues. The CDR3 region has the DNA TGTGCCAGCAGTTTGCTGGAGGGGGTCTACGAGCAGTACTTC. The encoded protein is CASSLLEGVYEQYF.

The chain recombines TRBV5-4 with TRBJ2-1; perhaps TRBD1 as D (5 bases). Germline V gene data show CDR1 as SGHNT and CDR2 as YYREEE (reference sequence). The V end lost 1 base, the J end lost 0 bases, and 11 bases lay between the germline ends. The CDR3 is 16 residues long. CDR3 loop: CASSLSYRSSYNEQFF. CDR3 DNA: TGTGCCAGCAGCTTGTCTTACAGGAGCTCCTACAATGAGCAGTTCTTC.

The rearrangement uses TRBV11-2 and TRBJ2-1; 9 nucleotides match TRBD1. The CDR3 sequence is 14 residues long. V lost 5 bases to trimming and J lost 9 bases; unmatched junction nucleotides: 8. Germline values: CDR1 SGHAT, CDR2 FQNNGV. CDR3 DNA: TGTGCCAGCAGCCCCGGACAGGGGATAACTGAGCAGTTCTTC. It is translated as CASSPGQGITEQFF. Based on the CDR3 plus reference TRBV11-2 and TRBJ2-1, the full variable domain is EAGVAQSPRYKIIEKRQSVAFWCNPISGHATLYWYQQILGQGPKLLIQFQNNGVVDDSQLPKDRFSAERLKGVDSTLKIQPAKLEDSAVYLCASSPGQGITEQFFGPGTRLTVL.

The gene calls are TRBV20-1 and TRBJ2-7; tentative D call: TRBD2 (5 bases). V shed 0 bases and J shed 2 bases, with 11 bases lying between them. Germline assignment: CDR1 DFQATT and CDR2 SNEGSKA (reference sequence). This CDR3 region has 14 residues. DNA of the CDR3: TGCAGTGCTAGAGATCTGAGGGCCACCTACGAGCAGTACTTC. The encoded protein is CSARDLRATYEQYF.

The table lists this clonotype with a few counts. The chain couples TRBV20-1 to TRBJ1-1; D unresolved. V lost 2 bases and J 1 base, leaving 5 bases between the germline ends. This CDR3 is built from 12 residues. Germline lookup yields CDR1 DFQATT and CDR2 SNEGSKA (reference sequence). In DNA, the CDR3 is TGCAGTGCTAGACAGCCGAACACTGAAGCTTTCTTT. Protein product: CSARQPNTEAFF.

V and J are TRBV7-8 and TRBJ2-1; 7 bases agree with TRBD1. The junction had 15 bases not matched to a gene; V was cut back by 1 base and J by 6 bases. Germline values: CDR1 SGHVS, CDR2 FQNEAQ. The CDR3 has 18 residues. In DNA, the CDR3 is TGTGCCAGCAGCTTAGACCCCCGGGACAGAAGGCCTTCCAATGAGCAGTTCTTC. This codes for CASSLDPRDRRPSNEQFF.

This chain joins TRBV24-1 and TRBJ2-1; 8 nucleotides line up with TRBD1. After removal of 9 bases from V and 7 bases from J, the junction contained 10 bases not matched to a gene. Germline CDR1 and CDR2: KGHDR and SFDVKD. The CDR3 is 14 residues long. The CDR3 nucleotides read TGTGCCACCGGACAGGGAAGACTCGCAAATGAGCAGTTCTTC. Its protein product is CATGQGRLANEQFF.